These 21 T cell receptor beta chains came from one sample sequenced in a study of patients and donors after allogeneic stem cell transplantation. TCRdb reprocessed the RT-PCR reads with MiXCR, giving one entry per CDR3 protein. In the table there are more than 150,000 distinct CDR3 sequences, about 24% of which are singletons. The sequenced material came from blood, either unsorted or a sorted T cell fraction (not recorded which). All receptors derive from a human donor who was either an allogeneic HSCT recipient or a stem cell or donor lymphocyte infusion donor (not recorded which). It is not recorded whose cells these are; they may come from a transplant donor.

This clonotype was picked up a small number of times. CDR3 region: CALIQSLGLRTGELFF. CDR3 nucleotides: TGCGCCCTTATTCAGTCCCTGGGGTTACGGACCGGGGAGCTGTTTTTT. This rearrangement joins TRBV20-1 to TRBJ2-2; D call uncertain. CDR3 length: 16 residues. Looked up from germline, CDR1 is DFQATT and CDR2 is SNEGSKA (reference sequence).

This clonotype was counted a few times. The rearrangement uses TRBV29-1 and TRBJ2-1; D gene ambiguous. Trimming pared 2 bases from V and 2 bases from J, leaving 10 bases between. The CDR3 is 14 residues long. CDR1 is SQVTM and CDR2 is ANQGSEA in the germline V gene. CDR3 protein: CSVETTSAYNEQFF. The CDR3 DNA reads TGCAGCGTTGAAACCACCTCCGCCTACAATGAGCAGTTCTTC.

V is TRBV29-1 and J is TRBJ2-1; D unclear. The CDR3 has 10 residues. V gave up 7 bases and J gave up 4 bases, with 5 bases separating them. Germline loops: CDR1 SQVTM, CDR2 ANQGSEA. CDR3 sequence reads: CSGLYNEQFF. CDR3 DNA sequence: TGCAGCGGGCTTTACAATGAGCAGTTCTTC.

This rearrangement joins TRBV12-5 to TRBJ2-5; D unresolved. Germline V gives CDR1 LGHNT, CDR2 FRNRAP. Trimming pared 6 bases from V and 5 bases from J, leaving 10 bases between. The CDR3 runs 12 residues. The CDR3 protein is CASGPLGETQYF. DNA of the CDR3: TGTGCTAGTGGCCCGCTGGGGGAGACCCAGTACTTC.

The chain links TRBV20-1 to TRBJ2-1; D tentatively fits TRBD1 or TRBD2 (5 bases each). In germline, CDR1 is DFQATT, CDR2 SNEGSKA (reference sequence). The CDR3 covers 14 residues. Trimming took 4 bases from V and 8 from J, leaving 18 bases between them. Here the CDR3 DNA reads TGCAGTGCTACCCGGGACCGAGTCATCGATGAGCAGTTCTTC. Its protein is CSATRDRVIDEQFF.

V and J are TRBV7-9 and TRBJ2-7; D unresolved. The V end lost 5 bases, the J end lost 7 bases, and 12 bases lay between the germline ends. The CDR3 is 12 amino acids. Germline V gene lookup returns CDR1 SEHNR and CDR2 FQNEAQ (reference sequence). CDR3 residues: CASSVPPREQYF. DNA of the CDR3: TGTGCCAGCAGCGTTCCCCCCAGGGAGCAGTACTTC.

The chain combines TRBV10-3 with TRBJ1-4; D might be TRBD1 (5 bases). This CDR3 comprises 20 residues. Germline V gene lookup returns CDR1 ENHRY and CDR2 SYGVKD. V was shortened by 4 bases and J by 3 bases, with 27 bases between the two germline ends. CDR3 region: CAISGTEGALRLRANEKLFF. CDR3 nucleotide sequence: TGTGCCATCAGTGGGACGGAAGGGGCGCTTCGACTTCGTGCTAATGAAAAACTGTTTTTT.

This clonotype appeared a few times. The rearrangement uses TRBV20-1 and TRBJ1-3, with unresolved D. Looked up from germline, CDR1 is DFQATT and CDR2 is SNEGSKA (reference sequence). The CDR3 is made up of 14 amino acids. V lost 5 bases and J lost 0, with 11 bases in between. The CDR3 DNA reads TGCAGTGCTCCCGCCGGGCCCTCTGGAAACACCATATATTTT. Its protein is CSAPAGPSGNTIYF.

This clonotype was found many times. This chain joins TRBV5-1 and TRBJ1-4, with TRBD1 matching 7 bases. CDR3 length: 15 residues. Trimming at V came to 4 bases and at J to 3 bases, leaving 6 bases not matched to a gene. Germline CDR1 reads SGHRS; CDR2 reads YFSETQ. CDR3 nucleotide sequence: TGCGCCAGCAGCGTAACAGGGGAGGCTAATGAAAAACTGTTTTTT. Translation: CASSVTGEANEKLFF.

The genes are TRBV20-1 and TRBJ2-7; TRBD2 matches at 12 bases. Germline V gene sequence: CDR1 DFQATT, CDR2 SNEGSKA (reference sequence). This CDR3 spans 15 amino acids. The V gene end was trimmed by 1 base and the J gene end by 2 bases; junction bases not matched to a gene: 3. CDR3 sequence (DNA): TGCAGTGCTAGAGTTGGGACTAGCGGGCCCTACGAGCAGTACTTC. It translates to CSARVGTSGPYEQYF.

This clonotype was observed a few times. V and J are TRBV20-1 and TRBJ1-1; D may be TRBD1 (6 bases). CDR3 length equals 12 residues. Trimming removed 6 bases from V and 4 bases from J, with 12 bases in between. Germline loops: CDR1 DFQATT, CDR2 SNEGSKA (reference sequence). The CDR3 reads CSAPTGLTEAFF. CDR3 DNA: TGCAGTGCCCCGACAGGACTCACTGAAGCTTTCTTT.

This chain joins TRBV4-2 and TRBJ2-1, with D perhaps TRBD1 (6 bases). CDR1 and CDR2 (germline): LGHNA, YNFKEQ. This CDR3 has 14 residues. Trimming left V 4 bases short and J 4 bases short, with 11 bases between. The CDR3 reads CASSPTGQYNEQFF. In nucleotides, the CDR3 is TGTGCCAGCAGCCCTACCGGACAGTACAATGAGCAGTTCTTC.

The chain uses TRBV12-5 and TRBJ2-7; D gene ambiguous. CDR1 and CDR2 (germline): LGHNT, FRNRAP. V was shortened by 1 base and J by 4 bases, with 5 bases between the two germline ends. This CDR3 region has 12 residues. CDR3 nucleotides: TGTGCTAGTGGTTTGGGGGGTTACGAGCAGTACTTC. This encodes CASGLGGYEQYF.

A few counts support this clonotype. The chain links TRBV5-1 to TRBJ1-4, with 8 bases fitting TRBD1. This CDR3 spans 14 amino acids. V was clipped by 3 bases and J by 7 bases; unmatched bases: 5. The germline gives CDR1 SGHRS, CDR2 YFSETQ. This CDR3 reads CASSSRTGPEKLFF. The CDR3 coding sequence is TGCGCCAGCAGCTCCCGGACAGGGCCTGAAAAACTGTTTTTT.

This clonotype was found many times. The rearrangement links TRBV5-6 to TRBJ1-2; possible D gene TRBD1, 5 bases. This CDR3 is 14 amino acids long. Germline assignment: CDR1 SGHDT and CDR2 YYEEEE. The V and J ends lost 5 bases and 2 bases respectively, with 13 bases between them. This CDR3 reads CASRLAGQNYGYTF. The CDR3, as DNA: TGTGCCAGCAGACTAGCAGGGCAGAACTATGGCTACACCTTC.

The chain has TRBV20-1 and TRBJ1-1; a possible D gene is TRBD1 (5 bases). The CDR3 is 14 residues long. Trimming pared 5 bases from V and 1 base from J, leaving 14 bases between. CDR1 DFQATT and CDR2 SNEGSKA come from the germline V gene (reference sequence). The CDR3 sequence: CSAPSPGTNTEAFF. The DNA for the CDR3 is TGCAGTGCTCCGTCCCCCGGGACGAACACTGAAGCTTTCTTT.

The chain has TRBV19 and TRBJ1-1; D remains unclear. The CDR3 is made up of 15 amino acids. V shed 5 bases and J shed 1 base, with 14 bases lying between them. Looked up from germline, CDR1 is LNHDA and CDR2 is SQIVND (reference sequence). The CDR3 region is CASSSSFTRNTEAFF. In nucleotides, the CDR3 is TGTGCCAGTAGTTCCTCGTTCACGAGGAACACTGAAGCTTTCTTT.

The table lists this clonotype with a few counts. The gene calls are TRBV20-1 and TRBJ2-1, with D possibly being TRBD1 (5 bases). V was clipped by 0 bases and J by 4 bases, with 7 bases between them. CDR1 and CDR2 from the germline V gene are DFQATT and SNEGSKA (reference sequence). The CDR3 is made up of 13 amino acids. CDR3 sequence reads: CSARDRVYNEQFF. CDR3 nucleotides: TGCAGTGCTAGAGACAGGGTTTACAATGAGCAGTTCTTC.

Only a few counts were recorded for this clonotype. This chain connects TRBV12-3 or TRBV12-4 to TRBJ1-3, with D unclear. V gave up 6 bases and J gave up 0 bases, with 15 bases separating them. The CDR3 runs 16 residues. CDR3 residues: CASRPTWSRSGNTIYF. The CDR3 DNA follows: TGTGCCAGCAGGCCCACCTGGTCACGCTCTGGAAACACCATATATTTT.

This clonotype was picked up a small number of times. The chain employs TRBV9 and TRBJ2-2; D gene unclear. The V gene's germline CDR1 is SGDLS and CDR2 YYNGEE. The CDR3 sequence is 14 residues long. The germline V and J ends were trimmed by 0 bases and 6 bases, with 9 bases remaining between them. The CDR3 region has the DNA TGTGCCAGCAGCGTAGACCCCTTCGCCGGGGAGCTGTTTTTT. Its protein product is CASSVDPFAGELFF.

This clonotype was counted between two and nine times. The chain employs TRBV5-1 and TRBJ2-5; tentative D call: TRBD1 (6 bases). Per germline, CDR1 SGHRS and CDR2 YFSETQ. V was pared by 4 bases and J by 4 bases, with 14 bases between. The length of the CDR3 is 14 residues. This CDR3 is CASSRTAQPETQYF. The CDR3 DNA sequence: TGCGCCAGCAGCCGGACAGCGCAGCCAGAGACCCAGTACTTC.